Below are 8 T cell receptor beta chains sequenced from a single sample in a study of blood T cell repertoires in COVID-19 (dated by TCRdb to the early 2020s). Library prep was done by the immunoSEQ multiplex PCR assay. The source is immuneACCESS, and TCRdb retained only in-frame sequences with V and J called. Part of the clones is not carried over; for the studies checked, unresolved V genes explain less than half of this, and the remainder is unexplained. This sample has around 250,000 clones in its table, and almost 85% of those were observed once. Roughly 15% of the sample is taken by the ten largest. Sequenced input: PBMCs or T cells enriched from blood (not recorded which). These receptors came from a man between 35 and 55 years old who had recovered from COVID-19.

The chain links TRBV14 to TRBJ1-2; 7 bases are shared with TRBD1. The CDR3 length is 14 residues. Unmatched junction bases numbered 4, after V lost 2 bases and J lost 4 bases. The germline gives CDR1 SGHDN, CDR2 FVKESK. CDR3 protein: CASSQQGVGYGYTF. The CDR3 DNA reads as TGTGCCAGCAGCCAACAGGGGGTAGGCTATGGCTACACCTTC.

The DNA of the CDR3 is TGTGCCAGCAGCGTTGGGACTGCCTTAGAAGGCTACACCTTC. It translates to CASSVGTALEGYTF. V usage is TRBV5-5 and J usage is TRBJ1-2; TRBD1 is a possible D gene (5 bases). Trimming took 4 bases from V and 8 from J, leaving 18 bases between them. Germline V gene data show CDR1 as SGHKS and CDR2 as YYEKEE (reference sequence). This CDR3 region has 14 residues.

CDR3 residues: CASSLGSGGSRSGANVLTF. CDR3 bases: TGCGCCAGCAGCTTGGGATCGGGGGGGTCCCGCTCTGGGGCCAACGTCCTGACTTTC. The chain has TRBV5-1 and TRBJ2-6; 8 nucleotides match TRBD2. CDR1 is SGHRS, CDR2 YFSETQ, per germline. CDR3 length: 19 residues. V gave up 0 bases and J gave up 0 bases; unmatched junction bases: 8.

The V gene is TRBV28, the J gene TRBJ2-3, with TRBD2 identical over 11 bases. J was trimmed by 4 bases and V by 3 bases; bases with no gene match: 15. From germline, CDR1 is MDHEN and CDR2 SYDVKM. The CDR3 runs 19 residues. CDR3 loop: CASSFSSWGTSGGADTQYF. The CDR3 coding sequence is TGTGCCAGCAGTTTTTCATCCTGGGGAACTAGCGGGGGAGCAGATACGCAGTATTTT. Looking up the rest from reference TRBV28 and TRBJ2-3 gives the full variable domain: DVKVTQSSRYLVKRTGEKVFLECVQDMDHENMFWYRQDPGLGLRLIYFSYDVKMKEKGDIPEGYSVSREKKERFSLILESASTNQTSMYLCASSFSSWGTSGGADTQYFGPGTRLTVL.

The rearrangement joins TRBV7-2 to TRBJ2-3, with TRBD1 matching over 9 bases. V was pared by 3 bases and J by 5 bases, with 6 bases of the junction left unmatched. The germline CDR1 and CDR2 sequences are SGHTA and FQGNSA. The CDR3 runs to 15 residues. This CDR3 reads CASSFQQGAEDTQYF. The CDR3 nucleotides read TGTGCCAGCAGCTTCCAACAGGGGGCTGAAGATACGCAGTATTTT.

The chain carries TRBV6-5 and TRBJ1-1, with D perhaps TRBD1 (5 bases). Trimming removed 4 bases from V and 11 bases from J, with 17 bases in between. Germline V gene sequence: CDR1 MNHEY, CDR2 SVGAGI. The CDR3 consists of 13 residues. The DNA of the CDR3 is TGTGCCAGCAGTTTCGATTTGGGGGGGTCGGCTTTCTTT. This sequence encodes CASSFDLGGSAFF.

The chain recombines TRBV3-1 (or the pseudogene TRBV3-2) with TRBJ2-1; D perhaps matches TRBD2 (6 bases). Germline CDR1 LGHDT, CDR2 YNNKEL (reference sequence). Trimming took 6 bases from V and 0 from J, leaving 9 bases between them. The CDR3 sequence is 14 residues long. This CDR3 reads CASRAGTSYNEQFF. For the CDR3, the DNA is TGTGCCAGCAGGGCGGGGACCTCCTACAATGAGCAGTTCTTC.

This clone occurred once. V gene TRBV15 combines with J gene TRBJ1-6, with 10 bases that match TRBD1. CDR3 length: 15 residues. The J segment lost 7 bases and the V segment lost 4 bases, leaving 4 bases of the junction unmatched. The V gene's germline CDR1 is LNHNV and CDR2 YYDKDF (reference sequence). The CDR3 nucleotides read TGTGCCACCAGCACCCGGGACAGGGGAAATTCACCCCTCCACTTT. It translates to CATSTRDRGNSPLHF.